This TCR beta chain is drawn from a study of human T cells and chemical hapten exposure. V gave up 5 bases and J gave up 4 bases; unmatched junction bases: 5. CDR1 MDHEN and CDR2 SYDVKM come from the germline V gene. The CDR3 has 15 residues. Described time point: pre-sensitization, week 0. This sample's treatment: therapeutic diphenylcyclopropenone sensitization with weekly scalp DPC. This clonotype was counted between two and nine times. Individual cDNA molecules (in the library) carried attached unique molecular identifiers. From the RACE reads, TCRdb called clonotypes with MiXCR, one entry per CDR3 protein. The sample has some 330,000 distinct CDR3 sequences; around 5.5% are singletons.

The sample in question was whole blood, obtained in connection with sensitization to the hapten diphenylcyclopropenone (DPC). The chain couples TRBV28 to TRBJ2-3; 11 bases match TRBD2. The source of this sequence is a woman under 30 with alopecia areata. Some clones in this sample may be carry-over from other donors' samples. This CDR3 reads CASSPSGGFPDTQYF. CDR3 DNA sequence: TGTGCCAGCAGTCCTAGCGGGGGGTTCCCAGATACGCAGTATTTT.